The 10 T cell receptor beta chains listed next were all sequenced from one sample in a study of monozygotic twins with inflammatory bowel disease (dated by TCRdb to 2018 to 2020). The protocol used for the library was 5' RACE. This sample was sequenced with an Illumina HiSeq 2500. The reads went through TCRdb reprocessing, and each CDR3 protein sequence gets one entry with no DNA. The sample table gives a few hundred thousand distinct CDR3 sequences. The top ten constitute roughly 1.5% of the sample. The sequencing sample was made of blood. All receptors derive from a human donor with ulcerative colitis or Crohn's disease, or a healthy co-twin of an affected twin (not recorded which).

The chain has TRBV11-2 and TRBJ1-1; TCRdb calls TRBD1, which cannot be checked without DNA. The CDR3 loop spans 15 amino acids. Per germline, CDR1 SGHAT and CDR2 FQNNGV. The CDR3 spells CASRPPGRRNTEAFF.

The V and J genes are TRBV7-9 and TRBJ1-3. The CDR3 spans 12 residues. Germline loops: CDR1 SEHNR, CDR2 FQNEAQ (reference sequence). The CDR3 region is CASSPQGNTIYF.

CDR3 sequence: CASSLVGLAGNYNEQFF. The chain recombines TRBV5-1 with TRBJ2-1; there is no DNA to check the TCRdb D call of TRBD2. Germline CDR1 and CDR2: SGHRS and YFSETQ. The CDR3 has 17 amino acids.

The rearrangement links TRBV5-1 to TRBJ1-5; as DNA is missing, the TRBD1 call by TCRdb cannot be tested. The CDR3 runs 13 residues. Germline CDR1 is SGHRS and CDR2 is YFSETQ. The CDR3 here is CASSPGQGQPQHF. The whole variable domain, filled in from reference TRBV5-1 and TRBJ1-5, reads KAGVTQTPRYLIKTRGQQVTLSCSPISGHRSVSWYQQTPGQGLQFLFEYFSETQRNKGNFPGRFSGRQFSNSRSEMNVSTLELGDSALYLCASSPGQGQPQHFGDGTRLSIL.

V gene TRBV7-9 combines with J gene TRBJ2-1; TCRdb lists TRBD1, though no DNA is available to test this call. Germline CDR1 reads SEHNR; CDR2 reads FQNEAQ (reference sequence). The length of the CDR3 is 14 residues. The CDR3 loop reads CASSHPGPYNEQFF.

This chain links TRBV7-6 with TRBJ1-1. The CDR3 is made up of 13 amino acids. Germline-derived CDR1 and CDR2 are SGHVS and FNYEAQ. The chain's CDR3 is CASSLVGFGEAFF. The complete variable domain, with remaining parts taken from reference TRBV7-6 and TRBJ1-1, reads GAGVSQSPRYKVTKRGQDVALRCDPISGHVSLYWYRQALGQGPEFLTYFNYEAQQDKSGLPNDRFSAERPEGSISTLTIQRTEQRDSAMYRCASSLVGFGEAFFGQGTRLTVV.

The J gene is TRBJ1-1, the V gene TRBV25-1. The CDR3 contains 12 residues. CDR1 and CDR2 from the germline V gene are MGHDK and SYGVNS. CDR3 region: CASSEWRFEAFF.

This chain connects TRBV10-3 to TRBJ2-1; the D call of TRBD2 rests on TCRdb alone, since no DNA is present to check it. CDR3 size: 14 residues. Germline V CDR1 and CDR2: ENHRY, SYGVKD. CDR3 loop: CAISGSGAYNEQFF.

The chain combines TRBV12-3 or TRBV12-4 with TRBJ2-1; TCRdb designates TRBD2, a call that cannot be tested without DNA. CDR3 length: 19 amino acids. The CDR3 reads CASSLGQTSGGANHNEQFF.

This chain joins TRBV2 and TRBJ2-1. The CDR3 consists of 11 residues. Germline CDR1 is SNHLY and CDR2 is FYNNEI. CDR3: CASSVKGYSFF.